This TCR beta chain was retrieved from a study of shared clonotypes between healthy human individuals. Whole-study results and caveats: The small donor group covered limited genetic and exposure diversity.

A remark on this clone: The antigen is not known.

Germline CDR1 reads WSHSY; CDR2 reads SAAADI. V was shortened by 8 bases and J by 2 bases, with 10 bases between the two germline ends. The CDR3 length is 14 residues. Participating donors were healthy, HIV-negative adults free of recent acute infections or vaccinations. A 200 ng quantity of DNA, approximately 29,000 T cell genomes, went into the sorted-subset replicate PCRs. Generated by immunoSEQ multiplex PCR, the TCRdb table keeps only in-frame clones and is missing some. This sample has 330,000 or so clones, with less than 75% found just once. The receptor's source is a man aged 25-40 years in good health. The chain is built from TRBV10-2 and TRBJ1-6; tentatively, D is TRBD1 (6 bases). The sample consisted of memory CD4+ T cells sorted from blood. Documented subset: CD45RA-negative fraction. The DNA of the CDR3 is TGCGCCAGCGCAGGGGATACCTATAATTCACCCCTCCACTTT. Its protein is CASAGDTYNSPLHF.